At least ten counts were recorded for the clone carrying this T cell receptor beta chain. This sample is part of a study of early T cells in non-severe SARS-CoV-2 infection. Study summary: The input, bulk RNA from unsorted whole blood, was sequenced, and chains were unpaired.

This CDR3 is 13 amino acids long. Germline lookup yields CDR1 KGHSH and CDR2 LQKENI. V gave up 5 bases and J gave up 2 bases, with 9 bases separating them. Via MiXCR, TCRdb re-called the 5' RACE reads, giving one row per CDR3 protein. The table shows around 26,000 distinct CDR3 sequences, with roughly 5% occurring only once. The chain couples TRBV18 to TRBJ1-1; D is possibly TRBD1 (5 bases). The sequence was obtained from an adult who was a healthcare worker with PCR-confirmed SARS-CoV-2 infection or an uninfected control (not recorded which). Material: whole blood. CDR3 DNA: TGTGCCAGCTCATTTGACAGAAACACTGAAGCTTTCTTT. As protein: CASSFDRNTEAFF. The full variable domain, with the rest looked up from reference TRBV18 and TRBJ1-1, is NAGVMQNPRHLVRRRGQEARLRCSPMKGHSHVYWYRQLPEEGLKFMVYLQKENIIDESGMPKERFSAEFPKEGPSILRIQQVVRGDSAAYFCASSFDRNTEAFFGQGTRLTVV.